This is a list of T cell receptor beta chains from one sample in a study of blood T cell repertoires in COVID-19. The assay was immunoSEQ multiplex PCR, and TCRdb's table has in-frame clones only and misses some. The data show tens of thousands of clones, with about 90% seen just once and around 2.9% held by the top ten. What was sequenced was peripheral blood. All receptors derive from a man in his forties or fifties with COVID-19, enrolled during active disease. Each CDR3 is given with its conserved first and last residue. The order of the fields is V gene, D gene, clone size, J gene, CDR3 protein, CDR3 DNA. The D gene is left open where the match is weak. Rows give clone size only sometimes, using once, few, many, or a class for an expanded clone.

>TRBV7-2|TRBD1|once|TRBJ1-5
CASSQLRDRVQPQHF
TGTGCCAGCAGCCAACTCCGGGACAGGGTTCAGCCCCAGCATTTT
>TRBV5-5|TRBD1|once|TRBJ1-5
CASSLGQGLHQPQHF
TGTGCCAGCAGCTTGGGACAGGGTCTCCATCAGCCCCAGCATTTT
>TRBV7-9|-|-|TRBJ2-7
CASSLQGPYEQYF
TGTGCCAGCAGCTTACAGGGGCCCTACGAGCAGTACTTC
>TRBV7-2|TRBD1|once|TRBJ2-7
CASSPDRGQGYEQYF
TGTGCCAGCAGCCCAGACAGGGGACAGGGGTACGAGCAGTACTTC
>TRBV5-1|-|-|TRBJ2-5
CASSEGGRKETQYF
TGCGCCAGCAGCGAGGGGGGGCGAAAAGAGACCCAGTACTTC
>TRBV7-3|-|-|TRBJ2-2
CASSLYANTGELFF
TGTGCCAGCAGCTTATATGCGAACACCGGGGAGCTGTTTTTT
>TRBV11-2|TRBD1|once|TRBJ2-3
CASSDRTGGEDTQYF
TGTGCCAGCAGCGATCGGACAGGGGGCGAAGATACGCAGTATTTT
>TRBV12-3/TRBV12-4|-|-|TRBJ1-5
CASSGGGPQHF
TGTGCCAGCAGTGGGGGAGGGCCCCAGCATTTT
>TRBV5-1|TRBD1|-|TRBJ2-5
CASSLAPGQGAETQYF
TGCGCCAGCAGCTTGGCACCGGGACAGGGGGCTGAGACCCAGTACTTC
>TRBV28|-|few|TRBJ2-7
CASSLSLRKTYEQYF
TGTGCCAGCAGTTTAAGTCTCCGCAAAACATACGAGCAGTACTTC
>TRBV6-4|TRBD1|-|TRBJ1-1
CASRKTGMNTEAFF
TGTGCCAGCAGGAAGACAGGGATGAACACTGAAGCTTTCTTT
>TRBV7-7|TRBD1|-|TRBJ1-4
CASSPGTGIGEKLFF
TGTGCTAGCAGCCCCGGGACAGGGATTGGTGAAAAACTGTTTTTT
>TRBV6-5|-|-|TRBJ2-1
CASRDSPYNEQFF
TGTGCCAGCAGGGACAGTCCCTACAATGAGCAGTTCTTC
>TRBV2|-|once|TRBJ1-5
CASSEAWGGVFQHF
TGTGCCAGCAGTGAAGCCTGGGGGGGAGTATTCCAGCATTTT
>TRBV18|-|-|TRBJ2-1
CASSPGQYNEQFF
TGTGCCAGCTCACCCGGACAGTACAATGAGCAGTTCTTC
>TRBV5-1|TRBD1|few|TRBJ1-2
CASSAGTGPYGYTF
TGCGCCAGCAGCGCCGGGACAGGCCCCTATGGCTACACCTTC
>TRBV9|-|once|TRBJ2-1
CASSVDGGPYNEQFF
TGTGCCAGCAGCGTAGACGGGGGGCCCTACAATGAGCAGTTCTTC
>TRBV7-9|-|-|TRBJ2-5
CASSLGGGPQETQYF
TGTGCCAGCAGCTTAGGGGGGGGGCCCCAAGAGACCCAGTACTTC
>TRBV7-9|-|-|TRBJ1-1
CASSLEVGVGAFF
TGTGCCAGCAGCTTAGAGGTCGGGGTCGGGGCTTTCTTT
>TRBV30|TRBD1|-|TRBJ2-2
CAWRRQGGTGELFF
TGTGCCTGGAGGCGACAGGGTGGAACCGGGGAGCTGTTTTTT
>TRBV7-3|TRBD1|-|TRBJ1-1
CASSPGTGSPEAFF
TGTGCCAGCAGTCCCGGGACAGGGTCCCCTGAAGCTTTCTTT
>TRBV9|TRBD2|few|TRBJ2-1
CASTPGGGWYNEQFF
TGTGCCAGCACCCCAGGCGGGGGGTGGTACAATGAGCAGTTCTTC
>TRBV6-5|-|once|TRBJ2-2
CASRKQGTGELFF
TGTGCCAGCAGAAAACAGGGCACCGGGGAGCTGTTTTTT
>TRBV24-1|TRBD1|-|TRBJ1-2
CATSDPDRGPYGYTF
TGTGCCACCAGTGATCCCGACAGGGGCCCCTATGGCTACACCTTC